This TCR beta chain appears in the sequencing data of a study of immune evolution from preneoplasia to lung adenocarcinoma. Notes on the study in general: Normal lung had the highest top T cell clone frequencies.

Clones were sequenced by immunoSEQ multiplex PCR, and TCRdb holds only the in-frame ones, with some missing. There are thousands of clones in the sample; 76% occur only once, and 11% lies in the top ten. As regards this clone: Its antigen is undetermined.

Each case's diagnosis was confirmed by two pathologists on H&E. The CDR3 totals 14 residues. CDR1 is SGHRS, CDR2 YFSETQ, per germline. With 0 bases removed from V and 4 bases from J, the gap between germline ends came to 10 bases. The sample taken for sequencing was FFPE minimally invasive lung adenocarcinoma tissue. The TCR was taken from a person aged 60 to 85 with lung adenocarcinoma. The chain links TRBV5-1 to TRBJ1-1; tentatively, D is TRBD1 (5 bases). The CDR3 loop is CASSLVGGGTEAFF. CDR3 nucleotides: TGCGCCAGCAGCTTGGTTGGGGGGGGCACTGAAGCTTTCTTT.